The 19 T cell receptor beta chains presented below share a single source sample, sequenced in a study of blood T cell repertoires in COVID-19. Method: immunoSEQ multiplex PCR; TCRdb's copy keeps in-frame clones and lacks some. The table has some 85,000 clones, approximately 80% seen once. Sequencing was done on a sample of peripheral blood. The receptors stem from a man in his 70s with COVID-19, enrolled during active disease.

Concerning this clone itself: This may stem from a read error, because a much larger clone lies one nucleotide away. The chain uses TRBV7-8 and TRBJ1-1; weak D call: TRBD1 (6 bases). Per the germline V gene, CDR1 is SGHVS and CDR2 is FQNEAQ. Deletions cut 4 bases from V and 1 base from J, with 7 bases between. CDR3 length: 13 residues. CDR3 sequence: CASSSDRNTEAFF. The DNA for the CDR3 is TGTGCCAGCAGCTCGGACAGGAACACTGAAGCTTTCTTT.

CDR3 coding DNA: TGTGCCAGCAGCTTACCACCCGACAGTGGGCAGTTCTTC. Translating it yields CASSLPPDSGQFF. The V and J genes are TRBV7-9 and TRBJ2-1, with D perhaps matching TRBD1 (5 bases). The CDR3 runs 13 residues. Germline assignment: CDR1 SEHNR and CDR2 FQNEAQ (reference sequence). V was pared by 2 bases and J by 12 bases, with 14 bases between.

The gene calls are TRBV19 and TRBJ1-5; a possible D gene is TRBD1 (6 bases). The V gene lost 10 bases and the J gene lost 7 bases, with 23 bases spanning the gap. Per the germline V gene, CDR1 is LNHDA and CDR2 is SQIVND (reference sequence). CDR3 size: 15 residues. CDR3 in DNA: TGTGCCACCAAAACAAACAGGGTAAGAGGACAGCCCCAGCATTTT. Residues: CATKTNRVRGQPQHF.

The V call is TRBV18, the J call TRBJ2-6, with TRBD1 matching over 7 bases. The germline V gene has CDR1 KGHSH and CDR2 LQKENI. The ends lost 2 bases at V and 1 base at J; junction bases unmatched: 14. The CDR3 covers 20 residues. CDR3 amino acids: CASSPIKNRGTFSGANVLTF. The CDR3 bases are TGTGCCAGCTCACCAATTAAAAACAGGGGTACCTTTTCTGGGGCCAACGTCCTGACTTTC.

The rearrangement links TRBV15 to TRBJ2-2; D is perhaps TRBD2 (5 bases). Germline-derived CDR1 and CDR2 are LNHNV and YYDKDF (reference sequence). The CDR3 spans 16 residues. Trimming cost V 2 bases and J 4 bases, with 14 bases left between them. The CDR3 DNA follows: TGTGCCACCAGCAGACCCCCGGGGTTAGGCACCGGGGAGCTGTTTTTT. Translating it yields CATSRPPGLGTGELFF.

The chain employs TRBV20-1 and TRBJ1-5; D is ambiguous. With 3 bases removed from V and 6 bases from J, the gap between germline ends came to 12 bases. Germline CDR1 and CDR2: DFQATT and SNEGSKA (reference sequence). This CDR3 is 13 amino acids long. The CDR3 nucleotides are TGCAGTGCTAGTTCCGGTGTCGGTCAGCCCCAGCATTTT. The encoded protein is CSASSGVGQPQHF.

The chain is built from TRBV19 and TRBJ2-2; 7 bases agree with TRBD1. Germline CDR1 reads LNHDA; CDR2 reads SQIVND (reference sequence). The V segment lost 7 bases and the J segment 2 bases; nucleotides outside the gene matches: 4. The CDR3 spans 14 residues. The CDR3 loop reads CASTTGANTGELFF. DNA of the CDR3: TGTGCCAGTACTACAGGGGCAAACACCGGGGAGCTGTTTTTT.

The CDR3 here is CASSIRYRANTEAFF. CDR3 nucleotides: TGTGCCAGTAGTATAAGGTACAGGGCGAACACTGAAGCTTTCTTT. The chain combines TRBV19 with TRBJ1-1, with a possible D match to TRBD1 (6 bases). The CDR3 loop spans 15 amino acids. The ends were cut back, 2 bases at V and 1 base at J, with 11 bases in the middle. Germline values: CDR1 LNHDA, CDR2 SQIVND (reference sequence).

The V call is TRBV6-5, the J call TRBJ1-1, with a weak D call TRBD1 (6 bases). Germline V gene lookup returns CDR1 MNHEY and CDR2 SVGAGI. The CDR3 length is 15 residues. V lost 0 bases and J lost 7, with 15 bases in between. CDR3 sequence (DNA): TGTGCCAGCAGTTACTCGTCCGGGACAACCTATGAAGCTTTCTTT. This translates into CASSYSSGTTYEAFF.

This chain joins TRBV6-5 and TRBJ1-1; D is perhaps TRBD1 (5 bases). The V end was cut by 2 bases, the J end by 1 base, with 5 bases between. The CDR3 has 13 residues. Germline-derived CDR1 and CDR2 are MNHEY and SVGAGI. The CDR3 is CASSYTGNTEAFF. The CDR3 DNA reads TGTGCCAGCAGTTACACAGGGAACACTGAAGCTTTCTTT.

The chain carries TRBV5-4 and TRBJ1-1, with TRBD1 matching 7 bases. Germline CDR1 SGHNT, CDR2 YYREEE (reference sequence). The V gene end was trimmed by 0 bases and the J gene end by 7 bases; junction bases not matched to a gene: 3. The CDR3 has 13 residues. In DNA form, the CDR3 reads TGTGCCAGCAGCTTGGCGGGACAGCTTGAAGCTTTCTTT. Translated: CASSLAGQLEAFF.

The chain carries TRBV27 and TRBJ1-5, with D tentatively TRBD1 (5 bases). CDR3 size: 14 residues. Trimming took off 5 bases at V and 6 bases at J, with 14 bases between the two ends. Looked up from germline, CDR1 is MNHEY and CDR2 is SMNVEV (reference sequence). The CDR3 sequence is CASSNGRGGQPQHF. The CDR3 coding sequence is TGTGCCAGCAGTAATGGGAGGGGCGGTCAGCCCCAGCATTTT.

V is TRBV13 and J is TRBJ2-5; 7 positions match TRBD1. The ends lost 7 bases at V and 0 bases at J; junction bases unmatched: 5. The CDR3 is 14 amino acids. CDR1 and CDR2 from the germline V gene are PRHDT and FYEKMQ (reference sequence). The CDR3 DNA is TGTGCCAGCAAAAGGACAGGAAACCAAGAGACCCAGTACTTC. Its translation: CASKRTGNQETQYF.

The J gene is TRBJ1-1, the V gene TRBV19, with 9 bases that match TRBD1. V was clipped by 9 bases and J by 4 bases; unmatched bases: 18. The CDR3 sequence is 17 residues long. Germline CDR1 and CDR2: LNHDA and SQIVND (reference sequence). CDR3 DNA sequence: TGTGCCAGCAGAATAGGGGGACAGGGCTGGATGGGCACTGAAGCTTTCTTT. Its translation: CASRIGGQGWMGTEAFF.

The CDR3: CASSQDHGGGGEQFF. The CDR3 DNA is TGCGCCAGCAGCCAAGATCATGGAGGGGGCGGTGAGCAGTTCTTC. This chain uses TRBV4-1 with TRBJ2-1; D is possibly TRBD1 (7 bases). With 0 bases removed from V and 9 bases from J, the gap between germline ends came to 15 bases. The CDR3 runs 15 residues. Germline-derived CDR1 and CDR2 are MGHRA and YSYEKL.

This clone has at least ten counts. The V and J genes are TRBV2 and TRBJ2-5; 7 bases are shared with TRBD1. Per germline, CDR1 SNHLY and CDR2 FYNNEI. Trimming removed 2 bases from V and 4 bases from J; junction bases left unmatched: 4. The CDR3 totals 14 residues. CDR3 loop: CASSERGRGETQYF. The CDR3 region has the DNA TGTGCCAGCAGTGAAAGGGGGCGCGGAGAGACCCAGTACTTC.

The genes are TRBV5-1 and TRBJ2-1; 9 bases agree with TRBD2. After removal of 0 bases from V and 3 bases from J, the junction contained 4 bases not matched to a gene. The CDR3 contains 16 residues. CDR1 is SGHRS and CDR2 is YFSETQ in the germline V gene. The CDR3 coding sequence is TGCGCCAGCAGCTTGGTAGCGGGGGCCGGCTACAATGAGCAGTTCTTC. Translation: CASSLVAGAGYNEQFF.

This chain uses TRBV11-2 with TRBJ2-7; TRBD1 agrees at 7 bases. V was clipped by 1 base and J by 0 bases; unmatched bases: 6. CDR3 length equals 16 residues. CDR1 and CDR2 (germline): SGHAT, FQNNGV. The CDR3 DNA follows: TGTGCCAGCAGCTTAGTCGCTGGGACAGCCTCCTACGAGCAGTACTTC. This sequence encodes CASSLVAGTASYEQYF.

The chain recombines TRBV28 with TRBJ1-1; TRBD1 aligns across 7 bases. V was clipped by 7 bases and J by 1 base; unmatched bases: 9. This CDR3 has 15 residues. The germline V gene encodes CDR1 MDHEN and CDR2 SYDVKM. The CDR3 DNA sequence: TGTGCCAGCAAAACTTTCCACAGGGGGAACACTGAAGCTTTCTTT. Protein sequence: CASKTFHRGNTEAFF.